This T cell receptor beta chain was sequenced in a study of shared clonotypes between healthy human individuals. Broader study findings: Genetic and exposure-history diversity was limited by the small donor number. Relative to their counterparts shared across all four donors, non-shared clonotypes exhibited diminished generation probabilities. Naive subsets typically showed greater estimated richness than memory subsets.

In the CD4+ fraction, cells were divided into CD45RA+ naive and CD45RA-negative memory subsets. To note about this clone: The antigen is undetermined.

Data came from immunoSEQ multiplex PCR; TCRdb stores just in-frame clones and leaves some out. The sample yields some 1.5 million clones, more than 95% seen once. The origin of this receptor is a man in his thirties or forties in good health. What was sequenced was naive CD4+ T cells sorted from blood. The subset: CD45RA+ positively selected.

For the CDR3, the DNA is TGTGCCAGCCACGGTTTAGATACGCAGTATTTT. It encodes CASHGLDTQYF. The rearrangement uses TRBV5-4 and TRBJ2-3; D is undetermined. The CDR3 is 11 residues long. Germline assignment: CDR1 SGHNT and CDR2 YYREEE (reference sequence). The V end lost 7 bases, the J end lost 5 bases, and 8 bases lay between the germline ends.